This TCR beta chain originates from a study of T-cell reconstitution after alpha-beta-depleted transplantation in children. The germline V and J ends were trimmed by 1 base and 0 bases, with 12 bases remaining between them. Per germline, CDR1 SGHRS and CDR2 YFSETQ. CDR3 length: 16 residues. Unique molecular identifiers featured in how the TCRbeta library was prepared. TCRdb fed the PCR reads into MiXCR, producing one record per CDR3 protein. This table holds hundreds of thousands of distinct CDR3 sequences, around 15% found once. Specimen: PBMCs, mostly from graft donor cells, collected 360 days after TCRalphabeta/CD19-depleted stem cell transplant. This sequence was found in a male patient aged 2-9 years who had a stem cell transplant for acute lymphoblastic leukemia, so the T cells may come from the graft donor. V usage is TRBV5-1 and J usage is TRBJ2-3; D unclear. The CDR3 region has the DNA TGCGCCAGCAGCTTGACGGTCTACCTTAGCACAGATACGCAGTATTTT. This encodes CASSLTVYLSTDTQYF.